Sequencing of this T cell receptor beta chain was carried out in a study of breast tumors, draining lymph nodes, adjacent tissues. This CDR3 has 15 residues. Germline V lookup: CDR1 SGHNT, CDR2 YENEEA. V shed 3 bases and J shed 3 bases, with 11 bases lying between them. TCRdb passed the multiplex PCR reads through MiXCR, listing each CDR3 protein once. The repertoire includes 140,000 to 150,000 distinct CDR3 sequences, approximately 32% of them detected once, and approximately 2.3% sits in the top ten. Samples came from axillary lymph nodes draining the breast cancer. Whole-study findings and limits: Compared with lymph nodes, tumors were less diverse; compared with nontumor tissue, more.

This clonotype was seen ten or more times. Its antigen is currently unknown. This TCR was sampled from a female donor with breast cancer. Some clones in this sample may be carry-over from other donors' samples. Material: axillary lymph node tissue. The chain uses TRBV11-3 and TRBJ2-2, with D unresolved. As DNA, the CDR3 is TGTGCCAGCAGCTTTGCAGGATCGGACACCGGGGAGCTGTTTTTT. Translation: CASSFAGSDTGELFF.